The clone carrying this T cell receptor beta chain showed up just a few times. What it binds is not known. A clone one base away is much larger, so this may be a read error. Genomic DNA was the source, and TCR beta CDR3 was amplified from it by two-round multiplex PCR. Primers specific to each TRBV and TRBJ gene drove first-round PCR. Universal primers were used in the second round of PCR. TCRdb processed the multiplex PCR reads anew with MiXCR; each CDR3 protein has one entry. The sample has some 16,000 distinct CDR3 sequences; approximately 28% are singletons. The CDR3 loop spans 15 amino acids. CDR1 and CDR2 from the germline V gene are LGHDT and YNNKEL (reference sequence). Unmatched junction bases numbered 8, after V lost 7 bases and J lost 4 bases. This record belongs to a study of prognosis after radiotherapy for stage I lung cancer. Study-level results: A drop in unique TCR clone counts was seen after stereotactic body radiation therapy, median roughly 10,000 versus 7,000. Lower post-radiation Shannon entropy was seen in patients who went on to develop distant metastases.

This clonotype was obtained from a donor over 45 with non-small cell lung cancer. The sequences come from PBMCs, collected before or after stereotactic body radiation therapy (not recorded which). The rearrangement joins TRBV3-1 to TRBJ2-5; 11 positions match TRBD2. The CDR3 loop reads CASIARLAGSETQYF. As DNA, the CDR3 is TGTGCCAGCATCGCCAGACTAGCGGGGTCAGAGACCCAGTACTTC.